Listed here are 4 T cell receptor beta chains from one sample, sequenced in a study of blood T cell repertoires in COVID-19. Some clones are missing from TCRdb's copy, which holds only in-frame ones; the method was immunoSEQ multiplex PCR. The sample carries roughly 120,000 clones, approximately 80% recorded once. The sample consisted of peripheral blood. These receptors were obtained from a woman in her forties or fifties with acute or convalescent COVID-19.

This chain links TRBV28 with TRBJ1-1; unclear D gene. Trimming pared 4 bases from V and 5 bases from J, leaving 11 bases between. CDR3 length: 13 amino acids. Germline V lookup: CDR1 MDHEN, CDR2 SYDVKM. CDR3 amino acids: CASSSGGWTEAFF. The DNA of the CDR3 is TGTGCCAGCAGTTCAGGTGGGTGGACTGAAGCTTTCTTT.

The chain combines TRBV9 with TRBJ1-4; 7 positions agree with TRBD1. The V and J ends lost 0 bases and 8 bases, in that order; junction bases with no gene match: 13. CDR1 and CDR2 (germline): SGDLS, YYNGEE. The CDR3 runs to 17 residues. CDR3 residues: CASSVGQGLSLGEKLFF. CDR3 coding DNA: TGTGCCAGCAGCGTAGGACAGGGCCTCTCCTTAGGGGAAAAACTGTTTTTT.

The chain has TRBV5-1 and TRBJ2-2, with TRBD1 matching over 8 bases. CDR3 length: 16 residues. Germline-derived CDR1 and CDR2 are SGHRS and YFSETQ. J was trimmed by 8 bases and V by 0 bases; bases with no gene match: 9. This CDR3 is CASSLDGTGDWGELFF. CDR3 in DNA: TGCGCCAGCAGCTTGGATGGGACAGGAGATTGGGGGGAGCTGTTTTTT.

J is TRBJ2-3 and V is TRBV19; tentatively, D is TRBD1 (5 bases). Germline CDR1 is LNHDA and CDR2 is SQIVND (reference sequence). The CDR3 consists of 16 residues. V was shortened by 3 bases and J by 1 base, with 14 bases between the two germline ends. DNA of the CDR3: TGTGCCAGTAGTATTGGGGCGGAATTACGCACAGATACGCAGTATTTT. Protein product: CASSIGAELRTDTQYF.